This TCR beta chain emerged from a study of cytomegalovirus exposure and HLA in healthy donors. As for this clone: What it binds is unknown.

Germline trimming cut 2 bases from V and 0 bases from J; bases unmatched to any gene: 9. The CDR3 sequence is 18 residues long. CDR1 is MGHRA and CDR2 is YSYEKL in the germline V gene. Study findings and constraints: The authors listed 150 to 200 TCR beta chains as cytomegalovirus-associated. There was a cluster of highly shared sequence variants that was likely a sequencing artifact.

Both 60 Vbeta primers and 13 Jbeta primers went into the PCR. Profiled with immunoSEQ multiplex PCR; TCRdb holds only in-frame clones, not every one. The data show some 90,000 clones, approximately 78% seen once. The sequenced material came from PBMCs. This TCR was recovered from a middle-aged man in good health and CMV-seronegative. The chain recombines TRBV4-1 with TRBJ1-4, with 7 bases fitting TRBD1. The CDR3 loop reads CASSQFGDSGSTNEKLFF. For the CDR3, the DNA is TGCGCCAGCAGCCAATTCGGGGACAGCGGATCAACTAATGAAAAACTGTTTTTT.